Only a few counts were recorded for the clone carrying this T cell receptor beta chain. Antigen: not known. The data belong to a study of T cell repertoires in cytomegalovirus infection. The CDR3 is 13 amino acids. Germline CDR1 and CDR2: LGHDT and YNNKEL (reference sequence). V lost 4 bases to trimming and J lost 2 bases, with 7 bases between them. TCRdb used MiXCR to reprocess the reads, holding one entry per CDR3 protein. The sample consists of about 700,000 distinct CDR3 sequences, around 30% of them appearing once. The sample in question was cultured PBMCs, obtained from culture after CMV antigen stimulation. This chain links TRBV3-1 with TRBJ2-3; perhaps TRBD2 as D (6 bases). This receptor was taken from a human donor in good health (CMV status not recorded). Some clones in this sample may be carry-over from other donors' samples. The CDR3 loop is CASSRGDTDTQYF. CDR3 DNA: TGTGCCAGCAGCCGGGGGGACACAGATACGCAGTATTTT.